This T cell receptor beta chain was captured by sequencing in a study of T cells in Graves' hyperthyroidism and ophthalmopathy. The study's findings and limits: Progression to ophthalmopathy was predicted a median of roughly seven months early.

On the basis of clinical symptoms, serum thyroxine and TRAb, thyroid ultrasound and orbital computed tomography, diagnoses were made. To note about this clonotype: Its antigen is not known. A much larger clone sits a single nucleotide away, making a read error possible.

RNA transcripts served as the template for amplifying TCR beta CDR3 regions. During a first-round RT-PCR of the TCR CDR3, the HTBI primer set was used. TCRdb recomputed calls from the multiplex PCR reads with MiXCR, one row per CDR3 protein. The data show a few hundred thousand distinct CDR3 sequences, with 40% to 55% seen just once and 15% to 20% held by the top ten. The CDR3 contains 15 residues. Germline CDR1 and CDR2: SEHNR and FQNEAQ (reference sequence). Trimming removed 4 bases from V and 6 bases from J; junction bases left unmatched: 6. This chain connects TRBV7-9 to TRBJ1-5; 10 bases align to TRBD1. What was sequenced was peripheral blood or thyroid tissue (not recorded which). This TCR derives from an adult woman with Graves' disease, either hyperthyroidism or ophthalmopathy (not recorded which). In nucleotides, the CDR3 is TGTGCCAGCAGCTCAAGGGACAGGGGAAGTCAGCCCCAGCATTTT. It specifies CASSSRDRGSQPQHF.